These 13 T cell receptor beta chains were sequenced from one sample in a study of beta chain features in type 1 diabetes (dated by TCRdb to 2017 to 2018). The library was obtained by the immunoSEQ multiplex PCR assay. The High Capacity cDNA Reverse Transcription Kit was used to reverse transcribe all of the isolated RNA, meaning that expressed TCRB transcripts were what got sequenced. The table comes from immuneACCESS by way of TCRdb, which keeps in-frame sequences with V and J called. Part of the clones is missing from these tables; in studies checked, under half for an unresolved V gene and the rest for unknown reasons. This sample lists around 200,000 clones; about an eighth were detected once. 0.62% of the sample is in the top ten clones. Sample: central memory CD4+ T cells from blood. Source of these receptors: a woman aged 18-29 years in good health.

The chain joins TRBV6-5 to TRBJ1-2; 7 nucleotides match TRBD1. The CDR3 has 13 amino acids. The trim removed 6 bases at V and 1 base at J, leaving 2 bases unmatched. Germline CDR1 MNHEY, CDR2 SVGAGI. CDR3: CASRRDSNYGYTF. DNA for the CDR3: TGTGCCAGCAGGAGGGACAGTAACTATGGCTACACCTTC.

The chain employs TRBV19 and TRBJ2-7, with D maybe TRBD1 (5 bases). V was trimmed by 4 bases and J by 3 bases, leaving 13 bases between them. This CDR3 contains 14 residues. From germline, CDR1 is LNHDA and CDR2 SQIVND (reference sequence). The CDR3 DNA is TGTGCCAGTAGTACCTGGATTACAGGCTACGAGCAGTACTTC. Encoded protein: CASSTWITGYEQYF.

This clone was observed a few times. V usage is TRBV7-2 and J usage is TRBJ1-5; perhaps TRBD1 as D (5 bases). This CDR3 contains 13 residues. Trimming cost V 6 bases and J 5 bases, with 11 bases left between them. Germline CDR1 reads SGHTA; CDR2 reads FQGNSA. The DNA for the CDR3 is TGTGCCAGCAGTCCGGCCAGGGATCAGCCCCAGCATTTT. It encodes CASSPARDQPQHF.

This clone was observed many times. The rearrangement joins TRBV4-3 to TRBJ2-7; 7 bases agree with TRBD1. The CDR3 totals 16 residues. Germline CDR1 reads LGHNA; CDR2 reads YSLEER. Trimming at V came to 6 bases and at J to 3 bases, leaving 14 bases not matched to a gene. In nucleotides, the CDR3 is TGCGCCAGCAGTGGATACCGGGACAGACAAGACTACGAGCAGTACTTC. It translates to CASSGYRDRQDYEQYF.

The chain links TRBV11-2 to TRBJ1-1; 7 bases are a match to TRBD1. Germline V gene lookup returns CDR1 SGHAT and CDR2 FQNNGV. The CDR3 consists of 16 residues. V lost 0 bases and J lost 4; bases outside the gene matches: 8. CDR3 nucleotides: TGTGCCAGCAGCTTAGATCCATCGACAGGGCGCACTGAAGCTTTCTTT. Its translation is CASSLDPSTGRTEAFF.

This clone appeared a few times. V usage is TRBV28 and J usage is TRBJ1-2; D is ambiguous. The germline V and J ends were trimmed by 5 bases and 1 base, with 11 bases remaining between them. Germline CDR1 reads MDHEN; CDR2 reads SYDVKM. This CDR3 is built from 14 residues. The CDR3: CASSPTTHNYGYTF. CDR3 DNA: TGTGCCAGCAGTCCCACGACACATAACTATGGCTACACCTTC.

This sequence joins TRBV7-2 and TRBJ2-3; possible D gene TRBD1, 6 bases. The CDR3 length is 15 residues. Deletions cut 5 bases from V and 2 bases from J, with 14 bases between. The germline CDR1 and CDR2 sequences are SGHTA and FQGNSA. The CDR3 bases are TGTGCCAGCAGCACTGGACAGCCCGACACAGATACGCAGTATTTT. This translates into CASSTGQPDTDTQYF.

For the CDR3, the DNA is TGTGCCAGCAGCTGGGGGTCTAGCGGGACAAACACCGGGGAGCTGTTTTTT. Translation: CASSWGSSGTNTGELFF. The V call is TRBV7-9, the J call TRBJ2-2; TRBD2 matches at 9 bases. After removal of 4 bases from V and 2 bases from J, the junction contained 8 bases not matched to a gene. The CDR3 contains 17 residues. Germline CDR1 SEHNR, CDR2 FQNEAQ (reference sequence).

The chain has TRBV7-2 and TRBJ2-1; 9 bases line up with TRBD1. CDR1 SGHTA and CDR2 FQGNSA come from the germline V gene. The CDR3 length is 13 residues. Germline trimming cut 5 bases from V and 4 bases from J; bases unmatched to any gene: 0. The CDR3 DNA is TGTGCCAGCAGCGACAGGGGGTACAATGAGCAGTTCTTC. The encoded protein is CASSDRGYNEQFF.

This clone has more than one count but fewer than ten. The CDR3 DNA reads as TGTGCCAGCAGCTTAGTATCGCAGGGTGGCGAAAAACTGTTTTTT. Protein product: CASSLVSQGGEKLFF. This sequence joins TRBV7-2 and TRBJ1-4; maybe TRBD1 (5 bases). The CDR3 runs 15 residues. The ends were cut back, 1 base at V and 8 bases at J, with 14 bases in the middle. Germline loops: CDR1 SGHTA, CDR2 FQGNSA.

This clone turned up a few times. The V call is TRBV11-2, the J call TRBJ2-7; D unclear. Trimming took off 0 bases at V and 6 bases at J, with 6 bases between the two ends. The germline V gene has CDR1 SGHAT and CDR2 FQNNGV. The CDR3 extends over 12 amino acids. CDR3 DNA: TGTGCCAGCAGCTTAGATTCCGGCGAGCAGTACTTC. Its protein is CASSLDSGEQYF.

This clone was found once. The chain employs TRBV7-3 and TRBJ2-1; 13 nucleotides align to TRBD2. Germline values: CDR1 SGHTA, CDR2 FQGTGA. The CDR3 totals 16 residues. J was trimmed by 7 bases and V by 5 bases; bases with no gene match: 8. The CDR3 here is CASSRRTSGSKNEQFF. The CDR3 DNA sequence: TGTGCCAGCAGCCGGAGGACTAGCGGGAGTAAGAATGAGCAGTTCTTC. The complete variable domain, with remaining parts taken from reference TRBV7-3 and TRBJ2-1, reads GAGVSQTPSNKVTEKGKYVELRCDPISGHTALYWYRQSLGQGPEFLIYFQGTGAADDSGLPNDRFFAVRPEGSVSTLKIQRTERGDSAVYLCASSRRTSGSKNEQFFGPGTRLTVL.

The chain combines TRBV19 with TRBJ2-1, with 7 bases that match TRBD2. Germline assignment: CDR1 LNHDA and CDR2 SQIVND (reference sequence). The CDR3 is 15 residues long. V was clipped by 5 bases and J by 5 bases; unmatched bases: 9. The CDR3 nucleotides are TGTGCCAGTAGTTATAGGGGAGGGCCGGACAATGAGCAGTTCTTC. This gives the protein CASSYRGGPDNEQFF.